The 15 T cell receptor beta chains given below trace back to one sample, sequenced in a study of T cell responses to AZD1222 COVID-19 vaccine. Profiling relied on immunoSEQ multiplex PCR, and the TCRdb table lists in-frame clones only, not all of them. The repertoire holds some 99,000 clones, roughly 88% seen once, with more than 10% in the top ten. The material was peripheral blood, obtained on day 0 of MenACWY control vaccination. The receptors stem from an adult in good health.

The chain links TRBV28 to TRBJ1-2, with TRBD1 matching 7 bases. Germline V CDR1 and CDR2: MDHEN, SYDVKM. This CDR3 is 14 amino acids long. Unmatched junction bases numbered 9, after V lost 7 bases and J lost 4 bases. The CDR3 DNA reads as TGTGCCAGCATCTTCAGGGGGTTAGGCTATGGCTACACCTTC. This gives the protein CASIFRGLGYGYTF.

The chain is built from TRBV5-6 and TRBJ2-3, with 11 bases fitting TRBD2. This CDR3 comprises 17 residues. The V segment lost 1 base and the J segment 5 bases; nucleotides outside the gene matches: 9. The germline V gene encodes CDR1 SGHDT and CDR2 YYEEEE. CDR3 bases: TGTGCCAGCAGCTTGTTCGCACTAGCGGGAGCGGGAGATACGCAGTATTTT. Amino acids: CASSLFALAGAGDTQYF.

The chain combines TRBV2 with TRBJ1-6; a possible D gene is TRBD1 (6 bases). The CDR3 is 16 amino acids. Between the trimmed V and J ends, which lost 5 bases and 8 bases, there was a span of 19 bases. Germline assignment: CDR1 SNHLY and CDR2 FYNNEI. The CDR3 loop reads CASSKRGALLYSPLHF. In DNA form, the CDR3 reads TGTGCCAGCAGTAAACGGGGGGCTCTCCTTTATTCACCCCTCCACTTT. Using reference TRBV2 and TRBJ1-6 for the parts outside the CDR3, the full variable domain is EPEVTQTPSHQVTQMGQEVILRCVPISNHLYFYWYRQILGQKVEFLVSFYNNEISEKSEIFDDQFSVERPDGSNFTLKIRSTKLEDSAMYFCASSKRGALLYSPLHFGNGTRLTVT.

The CDR3 sequence is CASRLDRTYNEQFF. CDR3 DNA: TGTGCCAGCAGACTAGACCGAACCTACAATGAGCAGTTCTTC. The chain joins TRBV2 to TRBJ2-1, with D perhaps TRBD2 (5 bases). CDR1 SNHLY and CDR2 FYNNEI come from the germline V gene. V lost 6 bases to trimming and J lost 2 bases, with 11 bases between them. The CDR3 spans 14 residues.

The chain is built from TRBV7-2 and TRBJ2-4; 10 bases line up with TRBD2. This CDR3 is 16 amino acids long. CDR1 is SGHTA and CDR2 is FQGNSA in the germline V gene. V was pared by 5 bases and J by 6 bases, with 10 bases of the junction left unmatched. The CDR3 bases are TGTGCCAGCAGCCCAGGCCAGCGGGAGGGAGGAAACATTCAGTACTTC. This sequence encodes CASSPGQREGGNIQYF.

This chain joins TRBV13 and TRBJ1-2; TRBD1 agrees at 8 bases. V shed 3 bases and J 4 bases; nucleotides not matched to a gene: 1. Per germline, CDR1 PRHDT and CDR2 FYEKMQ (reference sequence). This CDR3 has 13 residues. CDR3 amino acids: CASSLTGAYGYTF. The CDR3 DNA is TGTGCCAGCAGCTTGACAGGGGCCTATGGCTACACCTTC.

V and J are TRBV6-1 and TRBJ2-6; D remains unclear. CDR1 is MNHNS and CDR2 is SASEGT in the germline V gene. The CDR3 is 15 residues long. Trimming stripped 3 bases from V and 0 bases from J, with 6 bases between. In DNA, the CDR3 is TGTGCCAGCAGTGACCACGACTCTGGGGCCAACGTCCTGACTTTC. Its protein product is CASSDHDSGANVLTF.

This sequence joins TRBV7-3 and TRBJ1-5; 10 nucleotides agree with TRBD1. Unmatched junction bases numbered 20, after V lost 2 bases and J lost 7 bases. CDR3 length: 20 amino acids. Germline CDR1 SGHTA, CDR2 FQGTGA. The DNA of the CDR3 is TGTGCCAGCAGCTTATGCGTTAGCATTCCCGGGACAGGGGAGTTGCAGCCCCAGCATTTT. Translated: CASSLCVSIPGTGELQPQHF.

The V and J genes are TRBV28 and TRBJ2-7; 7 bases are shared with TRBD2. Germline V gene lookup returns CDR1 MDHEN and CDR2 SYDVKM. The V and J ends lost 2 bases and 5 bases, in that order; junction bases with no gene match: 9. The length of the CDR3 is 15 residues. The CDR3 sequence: CASSLGGGRSDEQYF. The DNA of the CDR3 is TGTGCCAGCAGTTTAGGCGGCGGGAGATCGGACGAGCAGTACTTC.

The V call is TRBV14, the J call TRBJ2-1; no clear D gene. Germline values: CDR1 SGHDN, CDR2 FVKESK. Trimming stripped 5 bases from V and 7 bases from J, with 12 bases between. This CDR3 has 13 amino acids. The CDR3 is CASSYTRSNEQFF. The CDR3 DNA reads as TGTGCCAGCAGCTATACCCGTTCTAATGAGCAGTTCTTC.

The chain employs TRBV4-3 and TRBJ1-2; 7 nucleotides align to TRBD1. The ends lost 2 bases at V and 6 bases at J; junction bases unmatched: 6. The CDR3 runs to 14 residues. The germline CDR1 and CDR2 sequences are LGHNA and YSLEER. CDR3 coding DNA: TGCGCCAGCAGCCAAACTGACAGGGTTCATGGCTACACCTTC. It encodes CASSQTDRVHGYTF.

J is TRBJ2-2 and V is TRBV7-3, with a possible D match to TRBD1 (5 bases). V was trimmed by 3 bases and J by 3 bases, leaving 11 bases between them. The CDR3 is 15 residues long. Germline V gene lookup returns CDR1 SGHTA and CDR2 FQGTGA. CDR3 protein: CASSLSIGDTGELFF. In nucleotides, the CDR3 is TGTGCCAGCAGCTTGTCAATAGGGGACACCGGGGAGCTGTTTTTT.

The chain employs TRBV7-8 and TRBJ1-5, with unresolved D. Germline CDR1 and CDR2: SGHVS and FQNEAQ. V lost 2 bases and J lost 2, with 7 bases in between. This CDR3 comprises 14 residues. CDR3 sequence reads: CASSLSRGNQPQHF. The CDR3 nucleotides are TGTGCCAGCAGCTTATCGCGGGGCAATCAGCCCCAGCATTTT.

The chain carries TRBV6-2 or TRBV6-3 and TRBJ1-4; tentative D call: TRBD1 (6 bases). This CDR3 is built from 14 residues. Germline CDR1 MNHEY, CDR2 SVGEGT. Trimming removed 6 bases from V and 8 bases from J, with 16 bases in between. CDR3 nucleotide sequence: TGTGCCAGCAGCCCAGGGGAGGGATACGAAAAACTGTTTTTT. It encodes CASSPGEGYEKLFF.

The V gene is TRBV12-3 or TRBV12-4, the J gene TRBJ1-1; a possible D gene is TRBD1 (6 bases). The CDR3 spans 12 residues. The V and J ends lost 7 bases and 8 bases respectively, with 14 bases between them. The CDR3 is CASTPGAREAFF. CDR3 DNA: TGTGCCAGCACCCCAGGGGCCAGAGAAGCTTTCTTT.